This T cell receptor beta chain was profiled in a study of cytomegalovirus exposure and HLA in healthy donors. About the research overall: The roughly 100 million unique TCR beta sequences, from 150 million to 200 million T cells, were found by an earlier analysis.

CDR3 length equals 17 residues. V lost 3 bases and J lost 1; bases outside the gene matches: 10. Germline-derived CDR1 and CDR2 are LGHNA and YNFKEQ. Study outcomes and limitations: The investigators catalogued some 160 TCR beta chains as cytomegalovirus-associated.

PCR used 60 Vbeta primers and 13 Jbeta primers. Some clones are missing from TCRdb's copy, which holds only in-frame ones; the method was immunoSEQ multiplex PCR. The sample holds 60,000 to 70,000 clones, about 80% seen once. Concerning this clone: No antigen is known for it.

The TCR comes from a man aged 45-65 years in good health and CMV-seronegative. Sequences were obtained from PBMCs. The chain couples TRBV4-2 to TRBJ2-7; 9 bases match TRBD1. The CDR3 DNA follows: TGTGCCAGCAGCCACCCCGGTCCGGGACAGGGTTCCTACGAGCAGTACTTC. As protein: CASSHPGPGQGSYEQYF.